These 5 T cell receptor beta chains came from one sample sequenced in a study of regulatory T cells in long-lasting Graves disease. The time point here: persistent/refractory GD, antithyroid drugs over 5 years with positive TRAb. PBMC-extracted RNA yielded the TCR library. Arm-PCR of CDR3 regions and iRepertoire HTBI primers were the basis on which TCR beta libraries were built. TCRdb redid the calling of the multiplex PCR reads with MiXCR, one entry per CDR3 protein. The sample comprises hundreds of thousands of distinct CDR3 sequences, less than 25% of which are singletons, and less than 9% rests with the top ten. Sequencing was performed on peripheral blood mononuclear cells (PBMCs), taken when the disease was refractory, from a patient treated with antithyroid drugs. These receptors came from a female donor with Graves disease.

In the case of this clonotype: A much larger clone sits a single nucleotide away, making a read error possible. The rearrangement uses TRBV28 and TRBJ1-2; unclear D gene. Germline CDR1 is MDHEN and CDR2 is SYDVKM. This CDR3 is 12 amino acids long. V was cut by 4 bases and J by 7 bases, with 10 bases left in between. CDR3 amino acids: CASSSTLGGYTF. DNA of the CDR3: TGTGCCAGCAGTTCTACCCTGGGTGGCTACACCTTC.

The J gene is TRBJ2-1, the V gene TRBV30; D is undetermined. Germline assignment: CDR1 GTSNPN and CDR2 SVGIG (reference sequence). The V gene lost 2 bases and the J gene lost 7 bases, with 9 bases spanning the gap. The CDR3 sequence is 12 residues long. This chain's CDR3 is CAWSQGINEQFF. CDR3 DNA sequence: TGTGCCTGGAGTCAAGGAATTAATGAGCAGTTCTTC.

This chain joins TRBV9 and TRBJ1-4; 9 bases align to TRBD1. This CDR3 contains 16 residues. V lost 0 bases and J lost 2; bases outside the gene matches: 2. Germline-derived CDR1 and CDR2 are SGDLS and YYNGEE. DNA for the CDR3: TGTGCCAGCAGCGTAGGGGACAGGGACACTAATGAAAAACTGTTTTTT. Residues: CASSVGDRDTNEKLFF. Supplemented by reference TRBV9 and TRBJ1-4, the full variable domain reads DSGVTQTPKHLITATGQRVTLRCSPRSGDLSVYWYQQSLDQGLQFLIQYYNGEERAKGNILERFSAQQFPDLHSELNLSSLELGDSALYFCASSVGDRDTNEKLFFGSGTQLSVL.

The rearrangement joins TRBV7-2 to TRBJ1-3, with D possibly TRBD1 on 5 matching bases. This CDR3 region has 15 residues. The germline gives CDR1 SGHTA, CDR2 FQGNSA. Trimming cost V 3 bases and J 2 bases, with 11 bases left between them. The CDR3 here is CASSFQPGTGNTIYF. CDR3 DNA: TGTGCCAGCAGCTTTCAGCCAGGGACTGGAAACACCATATATTTT.

This sequence joins TRBV12-3 or TRBV12-4 and TRBJ1-6; TRBD1 might be the D (5 bases). This CDR3 contains 16 residues. The CDR3 DNA is TGTGCGTCAATGGGGCCGCCGAGCTCCTATAATTCACCCCTCCACTTT. The encoded protein is CASMGPPSSYNSPLHF.